The clone carrying this T cell receptor beta chain was picked up a small number of times. Its antigen is unknown. The data were obtained in a study of blood T cells in healthy people across ages. Study outcomes and limitations: Fewer expanded clones and more diversity marked long-lived versus aged donors.

Trimming took 2 bases from V and 6 from J, leaving 17 bases between them. The V gene's germline CDR1 is MNHNY and CDR2 SVGAGI (reference sequence). The CDR3 runs 16 residues. Using a J-beta primer mix together with a sample-barcoded 5' primer, a second PCR was run for about 6 to 11 cycles. Sequencing recovered at least 3 million CDR3-containing paired-end reads from each sample. TCRdb passed the 5' RACE reads through MiXCR, listing each CDR3 protein once. The sample holds around 990,000 distinct CDR3 sequences, 30% to 40% seen once. This receptor was taken from a man aged 18 to 29 in good health. Sequences were obtained from blood. The rearrangement joins TRBV6-6 to TRBJ2-1; D ambiguous. CDR3 in DNA: TGTGCCAGCAGTTACCGTGTGGCAGGAAAGGGCAATGAGCAGTTCTTC. Translation gives CASSYRVAGKGNEQFF.